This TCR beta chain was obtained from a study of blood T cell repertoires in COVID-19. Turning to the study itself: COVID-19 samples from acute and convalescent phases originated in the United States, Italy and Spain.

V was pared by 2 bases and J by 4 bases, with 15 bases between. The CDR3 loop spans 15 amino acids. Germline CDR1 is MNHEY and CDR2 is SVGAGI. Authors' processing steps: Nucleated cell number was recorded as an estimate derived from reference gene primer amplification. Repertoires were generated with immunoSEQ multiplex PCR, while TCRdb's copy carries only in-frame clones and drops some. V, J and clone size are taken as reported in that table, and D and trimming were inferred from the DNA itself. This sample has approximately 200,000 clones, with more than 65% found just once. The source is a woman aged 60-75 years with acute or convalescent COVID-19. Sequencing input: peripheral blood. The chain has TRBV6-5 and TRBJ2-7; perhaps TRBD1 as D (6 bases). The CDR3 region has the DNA TGTGCCAGCAGTTACCACTATCTTCAGGGGTACGAGCAGTACTTC. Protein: CASSYHYLQGYEQYF.